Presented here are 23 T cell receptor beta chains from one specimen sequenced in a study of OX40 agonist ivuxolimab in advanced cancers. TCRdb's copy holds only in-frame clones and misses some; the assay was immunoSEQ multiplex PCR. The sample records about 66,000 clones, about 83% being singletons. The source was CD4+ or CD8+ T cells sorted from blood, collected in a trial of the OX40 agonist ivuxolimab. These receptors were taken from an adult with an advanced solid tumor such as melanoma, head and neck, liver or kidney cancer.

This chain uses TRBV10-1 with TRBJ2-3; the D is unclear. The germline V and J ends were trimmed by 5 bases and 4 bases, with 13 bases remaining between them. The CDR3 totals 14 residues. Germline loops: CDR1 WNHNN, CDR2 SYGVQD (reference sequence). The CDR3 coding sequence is TGCGCCAGCAGTCAGCATACCGGGCCAGATACGCAGTATTTT. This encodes CASSQHTGPDTQYF.

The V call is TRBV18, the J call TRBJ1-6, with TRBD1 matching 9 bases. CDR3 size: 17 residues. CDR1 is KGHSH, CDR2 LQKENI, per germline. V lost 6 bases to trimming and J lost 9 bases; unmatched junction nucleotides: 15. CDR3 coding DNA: TGTGCCAGCTCCCCGGGACAGGGAACGGTGTCGCGTTCACCCCTCCACTTT. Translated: CASSPGQGTVSRSPLHF.

The CDR3 DNA sequence: TGTGCCAGCAGCCCCCCTTGGGGGACAGGGGTCGGCTACACCTTC. Translated: CASSPPWGTGVGYTF. The chain joins TRBV5-4 to TRBJ1-2; 10 bases align to TRBD1. Germline CDR1 is SGHNT and CDR2 is YYREEE (reference sequence). This CDR3 contains 15 residues. V lost 4 bases and J lost 8; bases outside the gene matches: 11. The full variable domain, completed using reference TRBV5-4 and TRBJ1-2, is ETGVTQSPTHLIKTRGQQVTLRCSSQSGHNTVSWYQQALGQGPQFIFQYYREEENGRGNFPPRFSGLQFPNYSSELNVNALELDDSALYLCASSPPWGTGVGYTFGSGTRLTVV.

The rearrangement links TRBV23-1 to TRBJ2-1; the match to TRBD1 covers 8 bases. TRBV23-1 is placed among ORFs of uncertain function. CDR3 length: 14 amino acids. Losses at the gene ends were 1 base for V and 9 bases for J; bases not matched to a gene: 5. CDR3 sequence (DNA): TGCGCCAGCAGTCAATTCGACAGGGGAGGTGAGCAGTTCTTC. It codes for CASSQFDRGGEQFF.

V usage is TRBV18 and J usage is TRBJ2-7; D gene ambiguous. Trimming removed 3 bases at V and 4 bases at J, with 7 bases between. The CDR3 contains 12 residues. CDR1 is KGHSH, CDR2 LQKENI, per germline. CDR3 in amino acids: CASSPGYYEQYF. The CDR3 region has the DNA TGTGCCAGCTCACCGGGGTATTACGAGCAGTACTTC.

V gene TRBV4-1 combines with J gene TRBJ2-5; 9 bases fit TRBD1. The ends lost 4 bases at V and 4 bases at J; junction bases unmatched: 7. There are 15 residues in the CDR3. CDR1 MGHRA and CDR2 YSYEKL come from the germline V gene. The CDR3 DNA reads TGCGCCAGCAGCCCAGATATGACAGGGGGAGAGACCCAGTACTTC. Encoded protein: CASSPDMTGGETQYF.

The CDR3 DNA reads as TGTGCCAGCAGCTCAGGAGTGTTGCCCCAGCATTTT. Residues: CASSSGVLPQHF. The chain couples TRBV7-2 to TRBJ1-5, with unresolved D. From germline, CDR1 is SGHTA and CDR2 FQGNSA. The germline V and J ends were trimmed by 4 bases and 9 bases, with 10 bases remaining between them. The CDR3 totals 12 residues.

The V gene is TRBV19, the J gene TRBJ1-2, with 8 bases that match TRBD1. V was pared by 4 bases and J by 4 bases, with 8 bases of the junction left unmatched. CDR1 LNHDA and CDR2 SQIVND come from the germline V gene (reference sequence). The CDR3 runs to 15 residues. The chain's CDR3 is CASSRGTGTGYGYTF. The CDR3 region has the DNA TGTGCCAGTAGTAGGGGGACCGGGACAGGCTATGGCTACACCTTC.

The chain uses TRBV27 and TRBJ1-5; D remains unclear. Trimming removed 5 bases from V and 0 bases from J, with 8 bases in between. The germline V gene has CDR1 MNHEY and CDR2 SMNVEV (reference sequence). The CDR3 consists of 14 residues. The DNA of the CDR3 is TGTGCCAGCAGTCTTCAATATAGCAATCAGCCCCAGCATTTT. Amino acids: CASSLQYSNQPQHF.

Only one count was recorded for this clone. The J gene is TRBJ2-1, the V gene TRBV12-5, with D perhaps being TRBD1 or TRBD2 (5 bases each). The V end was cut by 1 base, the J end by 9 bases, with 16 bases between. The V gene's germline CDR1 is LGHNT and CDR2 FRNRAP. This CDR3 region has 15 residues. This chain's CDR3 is CASGLDEGARGEQFF. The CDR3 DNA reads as TGTGCTAGTGGTTTGGATGAAGGGGCCCGGGGTGAGCAGTTCTTC.

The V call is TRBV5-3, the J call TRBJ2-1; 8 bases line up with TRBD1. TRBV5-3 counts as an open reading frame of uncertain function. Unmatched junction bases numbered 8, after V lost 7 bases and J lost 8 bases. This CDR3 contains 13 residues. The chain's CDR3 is CARQGARSDEQFF. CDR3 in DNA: TGTGCCAGACAGGGGGCAAGGTCTGATGAGCAGTTCTTC.

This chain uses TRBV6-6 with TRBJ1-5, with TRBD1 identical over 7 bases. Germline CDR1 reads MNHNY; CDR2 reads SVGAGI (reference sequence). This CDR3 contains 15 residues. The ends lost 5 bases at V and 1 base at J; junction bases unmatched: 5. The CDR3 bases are TGTGCCAGCAGTACTCCGGGACAGAGCAATCAGCCCCAGCATTTT. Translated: CASSTPGQSNQPQHF.

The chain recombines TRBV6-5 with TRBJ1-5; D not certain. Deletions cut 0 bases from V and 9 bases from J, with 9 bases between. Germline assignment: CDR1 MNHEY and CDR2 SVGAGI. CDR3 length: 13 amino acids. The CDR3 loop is CASSYSAVGPQHF. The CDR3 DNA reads TGTGCCAGCAGTTACTCCGCGGTCGGGCCCCAGCATTTT.

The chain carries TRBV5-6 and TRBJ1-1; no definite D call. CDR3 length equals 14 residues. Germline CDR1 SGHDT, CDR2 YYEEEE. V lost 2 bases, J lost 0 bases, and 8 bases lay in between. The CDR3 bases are TGTGCCAGCAGCTTCGGCAGGATGAACACTGAAGCTTTCTTT. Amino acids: CASSFGRMNTEAFF.

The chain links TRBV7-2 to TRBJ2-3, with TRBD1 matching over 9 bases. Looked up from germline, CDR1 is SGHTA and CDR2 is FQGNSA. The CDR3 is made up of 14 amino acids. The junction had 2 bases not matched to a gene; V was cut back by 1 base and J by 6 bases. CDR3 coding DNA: TGTGCCAGCAGCTTAGACAGGGGGCGCGATACGCAGTATTTT. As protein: CASSLDRGRDTQYF.

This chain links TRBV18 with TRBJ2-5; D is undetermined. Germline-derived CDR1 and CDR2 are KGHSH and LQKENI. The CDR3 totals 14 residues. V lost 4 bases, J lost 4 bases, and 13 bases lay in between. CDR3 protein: CASSREPSSETQYF. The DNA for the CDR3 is TGTGCCAGCTCACGGGAACCCTCATCAGAGACCCAGTACTTC.

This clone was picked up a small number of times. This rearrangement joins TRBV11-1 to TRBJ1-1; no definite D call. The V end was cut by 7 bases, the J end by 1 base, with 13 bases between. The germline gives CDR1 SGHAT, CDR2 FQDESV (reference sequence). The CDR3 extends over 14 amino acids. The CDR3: CASKPGRANTEAFF. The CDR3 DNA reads TGTGCCAGCAAACCAGGTCGGGCGAACACTGAAGCTTTCTTT.

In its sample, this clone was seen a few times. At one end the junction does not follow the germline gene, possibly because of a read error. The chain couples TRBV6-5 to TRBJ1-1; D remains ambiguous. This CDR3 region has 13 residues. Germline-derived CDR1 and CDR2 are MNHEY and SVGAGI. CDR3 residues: CASSYSYGSLVGF. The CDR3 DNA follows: TGTGCCAGCAGTTACTCGTACGGCAGCCTTGTCGGGTTT.

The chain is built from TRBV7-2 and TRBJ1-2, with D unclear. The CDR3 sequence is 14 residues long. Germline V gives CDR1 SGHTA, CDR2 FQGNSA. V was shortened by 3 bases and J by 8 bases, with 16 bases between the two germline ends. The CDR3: CASSLFGRVNGYTF. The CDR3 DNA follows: TGTGCCAGCAGCTTGTTCGGACGTGTAAACGGCTACACCTTC.

CDR3 region: CASSFTPGDTEAFF. Here the CDR3 DNA reads TGCGCCAGCAGCTTTACTCCAGGGGACACTGAAGCTTTCTTT. The rearrangement uses TRBV5-1 and TRBJ1-1; maybe TRBD1 (6 bases). Trimming took 2 bases from V and 3 from J, leaving 11 bases between them. This CDR3 comprises 14 residues. Germline V gives CDR1 SGHRS, CDR2 YFSETQ.

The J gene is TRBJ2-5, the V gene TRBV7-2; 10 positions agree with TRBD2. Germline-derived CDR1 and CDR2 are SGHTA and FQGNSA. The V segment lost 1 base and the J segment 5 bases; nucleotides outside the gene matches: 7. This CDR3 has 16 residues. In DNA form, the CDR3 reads TGTGCCAGCAGCTTAGTCGTAGCGGGGGGCGTGGAGACCCAGTACTTC. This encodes CASSLVVAGGVETQYF.

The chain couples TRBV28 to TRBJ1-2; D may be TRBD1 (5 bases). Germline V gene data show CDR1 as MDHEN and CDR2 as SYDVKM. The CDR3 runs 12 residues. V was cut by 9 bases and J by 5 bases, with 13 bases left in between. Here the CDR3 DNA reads TGTGCCAGTGGGGAGGGACCTTATGGCTACACCTTC. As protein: CASGEGPYGYTF.

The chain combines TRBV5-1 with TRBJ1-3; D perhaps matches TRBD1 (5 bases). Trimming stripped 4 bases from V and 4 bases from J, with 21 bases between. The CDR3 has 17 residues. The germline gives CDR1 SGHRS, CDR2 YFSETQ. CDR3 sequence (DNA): TGCGCCAGCAGCCCCCGCGGGCCAGGGACGGGCGGAAACACCATATATTTT. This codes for CASSPRGPGTGGNTIYF.